Described below is a single T cell receptor beta chain sequence and its context. Its specificity is not known. The use of a sample-barcoded 5' primer and a J-beta primer mix characterized a second PCR of about 7 to 12 cycles. Every cDNA was tagged by a template-switch adaptor with 12 random nucleotides. TCRdb processed the 5' RACE reads anew with MiXCR; each CDR3 protein has one entry. The repertoire includes about 1.8 million distinct CDR3 sequences, around half of them detected once, and 2.1% sits in the top ten. This specimen belongs to a study of blood T cells in healthy people across ages. Study results and limitations: It was not possible, with unsorted PBMCs, to conclusively compare naive and antigen-experienced cells.

Germline V gene sequence: CDR1 LGHNA, CDR2 YSLEER. The CDR3 is made up of 18 amino acids. Trimming at V came to 0 bases and at J to 5 bases, leaving 13 bases not matched to a gene. Sequenced material: blood. The source of this sequence is a woman aged 40-49 years in good health. V gene TRBV4-3 combines with J gene TRBJ1-2; 9 bases are shared with TRBD1. The DNA for the CDR3 is TGCGCCAGCAGCCAAGACCCCCTCCCCGGGACAGGGACTTATGGCTACACCTTC. It is translated as CASSQDPLPGTGTYGYTF.